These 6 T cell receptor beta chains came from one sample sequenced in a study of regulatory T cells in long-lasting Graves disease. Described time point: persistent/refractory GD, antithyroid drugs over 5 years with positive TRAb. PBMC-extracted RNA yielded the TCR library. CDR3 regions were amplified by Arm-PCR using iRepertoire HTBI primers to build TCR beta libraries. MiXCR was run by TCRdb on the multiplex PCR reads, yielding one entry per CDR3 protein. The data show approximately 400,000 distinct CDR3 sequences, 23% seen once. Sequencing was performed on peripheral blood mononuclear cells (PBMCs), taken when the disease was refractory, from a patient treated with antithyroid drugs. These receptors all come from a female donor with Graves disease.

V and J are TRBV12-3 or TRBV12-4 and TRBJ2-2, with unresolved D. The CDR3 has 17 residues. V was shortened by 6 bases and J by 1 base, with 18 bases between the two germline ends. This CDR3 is CASRLVMGIRNTGELFF. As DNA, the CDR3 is TGTGCCAGCAGGCTAGTTATGGGGATTCGGAACACCGGGGAGCTGTTTTTT.

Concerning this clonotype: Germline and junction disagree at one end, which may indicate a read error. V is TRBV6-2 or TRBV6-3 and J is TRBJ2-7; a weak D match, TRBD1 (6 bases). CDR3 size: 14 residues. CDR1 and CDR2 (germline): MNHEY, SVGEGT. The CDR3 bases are TGTGCCAGCAGTTTGGAGGCAGGGGTCTACGGGCAGTACTTC. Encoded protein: CASSLEAGVYGQYF.

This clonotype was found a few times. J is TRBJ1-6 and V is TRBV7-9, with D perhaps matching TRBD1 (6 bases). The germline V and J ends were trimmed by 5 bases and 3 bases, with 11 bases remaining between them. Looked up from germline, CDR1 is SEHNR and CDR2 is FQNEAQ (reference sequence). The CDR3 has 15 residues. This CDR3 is CASSPLDSYNSPLHF. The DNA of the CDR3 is TGTGCCAGCAGCCCCCTGGACAGCTATAATTCACCCCTCCACTTT. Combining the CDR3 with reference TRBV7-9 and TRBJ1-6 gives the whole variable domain DTGVSQNPRHKITKRGQNVTFRCDPISEHNRLYWYRQTLGQGPEFLTYFQNEAQLEKSRLLSDRFSAERPKGSFSTLEIQRTEQGDSAMYLCASSPLDSYNSPLHFGNGTRLTVT.

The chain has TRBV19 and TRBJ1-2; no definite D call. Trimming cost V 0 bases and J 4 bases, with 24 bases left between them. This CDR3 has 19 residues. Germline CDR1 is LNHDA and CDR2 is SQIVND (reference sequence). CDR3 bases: TGTGCCAGTAGTATAGATCATGATAATGCAGCCTCTTCGCCCTATGGCTACACCTTC. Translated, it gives CASSIDHDNAASSPYGYTF.

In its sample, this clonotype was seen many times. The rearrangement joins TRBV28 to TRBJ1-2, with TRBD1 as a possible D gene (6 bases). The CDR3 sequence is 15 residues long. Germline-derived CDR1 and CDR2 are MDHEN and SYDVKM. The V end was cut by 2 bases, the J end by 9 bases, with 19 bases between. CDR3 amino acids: CASSLVGQGVPSYTF. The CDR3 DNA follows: TGTGCCAGCAGTTTAGTGGGACAAGGGGTTCCTAGCTACACCTTC.

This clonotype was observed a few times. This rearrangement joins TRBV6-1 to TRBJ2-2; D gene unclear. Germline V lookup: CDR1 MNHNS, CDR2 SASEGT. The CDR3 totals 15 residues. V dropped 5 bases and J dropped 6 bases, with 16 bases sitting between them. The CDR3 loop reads CASSRQVPLAGELFF. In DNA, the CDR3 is TGTGCCAGCAGTAGACAAGTTCCCCTGGCCGGGGAGCTGTTTTTT.